Reported below is one T cell receptor beta chain. What it recognizes is unknown. Combining a sample-barcoded 5' primer with a J-beta primer mix, a second PCR ran for roughly 6 to 12 cycles. Unique molecular identifiers of 12 random nucleotides labeled each cDNA. Using its own MiXCR run on the 5' RACE reads, TCRdb lists one record per CDR3 protein. The table has more than 900,000 distinct CDR3 sequences, roughly 24% seen once. This entry is derived from a study of blood T cells in healthy people across ages. Trimming stripped 1 base from V and 6 bases from J, with 9 bases between. Germline V lookup: CDR1 LGHDT, CDR2 YNNKEL (reference sequence). The CDR3 has 13 amino acids. General study results and limits: Compared with aged donors, long-lived donors showed fewer expanded clones, suggesting selection.

The sample also formed part of further work on T cells of mothers and their children. As that report states: Material was donated by three healthy Caucasian mothers and their six children.

The source material was blood. The receptor was isolated from a girl aged 2 to 9 in good health. This chain links TRBV3-1 with TRBJ1-2; D uncertain. The chain's CDR3 is CASSQVDQNGYTF. In nucleotides, the CDR3 is TGTGCCAGCAGCCAAGTGGACCAGAATGGCTACACCTTC.